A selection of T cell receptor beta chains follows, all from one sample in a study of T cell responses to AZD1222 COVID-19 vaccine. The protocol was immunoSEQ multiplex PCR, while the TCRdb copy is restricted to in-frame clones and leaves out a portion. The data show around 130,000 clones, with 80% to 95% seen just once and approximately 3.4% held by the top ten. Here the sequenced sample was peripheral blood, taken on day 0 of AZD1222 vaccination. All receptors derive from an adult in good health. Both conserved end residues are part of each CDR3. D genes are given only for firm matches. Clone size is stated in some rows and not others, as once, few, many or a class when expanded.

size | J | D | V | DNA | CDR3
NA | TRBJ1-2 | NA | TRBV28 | TGTGCCAGCAGTCCCCAGGGGAGTAACTATGGCTACACCTTC | CASSPQGSNYGYTF
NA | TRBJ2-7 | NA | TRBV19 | TGTGCCAGTAGGCGGACCCCTTCGGACTACGAGCAGTACTTC | CASRRTPSDYEQYF
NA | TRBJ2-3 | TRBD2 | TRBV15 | TGTGCCACCAGCAGAGATCCCCAACTAGCGGTGGGGGGCACAGATACGCAGTATTTT | CATSRDPQLAVGGTDTQYF
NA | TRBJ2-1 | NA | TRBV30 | TGTGCCTGGAGTGTAGAGACAACAACCTACAATGAGCAGTTCTTC | CAWSVETTTYNEQFF
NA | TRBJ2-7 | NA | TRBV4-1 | TGCGCCAGCAGCCAAGTCACAGATACAGCTAAATCCTACGAGCAGTACTTC | CASSQVTDTAKSYEQYF
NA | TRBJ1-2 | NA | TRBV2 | TGTGCCAGCAGTGCAGGCAGGAGCGATAGGAGGGATGGCTACACCTTC | CASSAGRSDRRDGYTF
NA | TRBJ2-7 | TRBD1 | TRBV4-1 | TGCGCCAGCAGCCAAGAAGGGGGCTACTCCTACGAGCAGTACTTC | CASSQEGGYSYEQYF
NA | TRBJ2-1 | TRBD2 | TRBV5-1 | TGCGCCAGCAGCTTGGCCGGGACAGGCGTCATTGGACTAGCGGGCTCCAATGAGCAGTTCTTC | CASSLAGTGVIGLAGSNEQFF
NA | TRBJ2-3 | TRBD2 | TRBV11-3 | TGTGCCAGCAGCGGAACGGGACTAGCGGGAGGAACATCAGATACGCAGTATTTT | CASSGTGLAGGTSDTQYF
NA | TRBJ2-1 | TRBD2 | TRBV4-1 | TGCGCCAGCAGTCGGACTAGCGGGAGATACAATGAGCAGTTCTTC | CASSRTSGRYNEQFF
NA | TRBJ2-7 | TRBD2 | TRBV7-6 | TGTGCCAGCAGCCCGGGAGGCTCGACTAGCGGTGGCTACGAGCAGTACTTC | CASSPGGSTSGGYEQYF
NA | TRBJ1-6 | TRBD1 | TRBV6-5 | TGTGCCAGCAGTAAGCAGGGACAGGATTCACCCCTCCACTTT | CASSKQGQDSPLHF
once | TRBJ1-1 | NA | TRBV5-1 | TGCGCCAGCAGCTTGGAGGGGCGGATGAACACTGAAGCTTTCTTT | CASSLEGRMNTEAFF
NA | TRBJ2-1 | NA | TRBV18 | TGTGCCAGCTCACCACCGTCGGGAACTACTCGGAGCTCCTACAATGAGCAGTTCTTC | CASSPPSGTTRSSYNEQFF
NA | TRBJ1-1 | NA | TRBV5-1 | TGCGCCAGCAGGTTGGGGGTACAGGGCACTGAAGCTTTCTTT | CASRLGVQGTEAFF
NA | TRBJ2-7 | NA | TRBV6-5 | TGTGCCAGCAGTCTTCGGCAGGTTGCGGAGTACTTC | CASSLRQVAEYF
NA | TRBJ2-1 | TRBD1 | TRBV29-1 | TGCAGCTCCAAGGGACAGGGGGCGCGAAATGAGCAGTTCTTC | CSSKGQGARNEQFF
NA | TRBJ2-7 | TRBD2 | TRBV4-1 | TGCGCCAGCAGCCAAGGACTAGCGGGTGTGGCGGGGGAGCAGTACTTC | CASSQGLAGVAGEQYF
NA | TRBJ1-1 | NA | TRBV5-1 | TGCGCCAGCAGCTCCGGACTGAGACCTCTGAACACTGAAGCTTTCTTT | CASSSGLRPLNTEAFF
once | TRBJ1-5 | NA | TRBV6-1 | TGTGCCAGCAGTCCGGCCAGGCGGGGCAATCAGCCCCAGCATTTT | CASSPARRGNQPQHF
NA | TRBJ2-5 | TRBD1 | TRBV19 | TGTGCCAGTAGTGAACGGGACAGGGCCCTCGGGGCCCAGTACTTC | CASSERDRALGAQYF